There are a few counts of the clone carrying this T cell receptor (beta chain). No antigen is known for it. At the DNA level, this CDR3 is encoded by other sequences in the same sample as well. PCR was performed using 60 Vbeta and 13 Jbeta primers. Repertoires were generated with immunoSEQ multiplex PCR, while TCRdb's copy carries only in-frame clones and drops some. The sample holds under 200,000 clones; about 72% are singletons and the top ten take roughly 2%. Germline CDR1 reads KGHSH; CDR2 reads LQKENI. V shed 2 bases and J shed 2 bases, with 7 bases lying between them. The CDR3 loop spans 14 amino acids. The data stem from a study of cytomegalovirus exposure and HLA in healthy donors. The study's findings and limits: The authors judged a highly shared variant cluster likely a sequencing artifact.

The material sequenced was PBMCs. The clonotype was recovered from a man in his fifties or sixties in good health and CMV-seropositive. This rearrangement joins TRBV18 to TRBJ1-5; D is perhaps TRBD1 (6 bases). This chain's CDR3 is CASSPGGGNQPQHF. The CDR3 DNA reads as TGTGCCAGCTCACCAGGGGGCGGCAATCAGCCCCAGCATTTT. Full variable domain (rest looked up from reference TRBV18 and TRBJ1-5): NAGVMQNPRHLVRRRGQEARLRCSPMKGHSHVYWYRQLPEEGLKFMVYLQKENIIDESGMPKERFSAEFPKEGPSILRIQQVVRGDSAAYFCASSPGGGNQPQHFGDGTRLSIL.